This is a list of T cell receptor beta chains from one sample in a study of regulatory T cells in long-lasting Graves disease. One entry per CDR3 protein results from TCRdb running MiXCR on the multiplex PCR reads. The profile shows 700,000 or so distinct CDR3 sequences, 25% to 35% of them singletons. Sequences were derived from peripheral blood mononuclear cells (PBMCs), sampled when the disease was refractory, from a patient treated with antithyroid drugs. These receptors originate from a female donor with Graves disease. Both conserved end residues are part of each CDR3. D genes are given only for firm matches. Clone size is stated in some rows and not others, as once, few, many or a class when expanded.

cdr3_aa | cdr3_nt | j_call | clone_size | d_call | v_call
CASSVRTGQETQYF | TGTGCCAGCAGCGTCAGGACAGGGCAAGAGACCCAGTACTTC | TRBJ2-5 | few | TRBD1 | TRBV9
CASSLAAGSTEAFF | TGTGCCAGCAGCTTAGCTGCAGGGAGCACTGAAGCTTTCTTT | TRBJ1-1 | . | . | TRBV7-2
CASSLLGGAASGYTF | TGTGCCAGCAGTTTACTTGGGGGGGCGGCTTCTGGCTACACCTTC | TRBJ1-2 | many | . | TRBV28
CAGPLTIANQETQYF | TGCGCCGGACCCTTGACTATCGCAAACCAAGAGACCCAGTACTTC | TRBJ2-5 | . | . | TRBV5-1
CSAPDVANYGYTF | TGCAGTGCCCCGGACGTAGCTAACTATGGCTACACCTTC | TRBJ1-2 | few | . | TRBV20-1
CASSLVGDDEQYF | TGTGCCAGCAGCCTGGTCGGGGACGACGAGCAGTACTTC | TRBJ2-7 | few | . | TRBV6-1
CASSLDSFSNQPQHF | TGTGCCAGCAGCTTGGACAGCTTTAGCAATCAGCCCCAGCATTTT | TRBJ1-5 | many | . | TRBV7-3
CSVKFVQTMNTEAFF | TGCAGTGTGAAGTTCGTTCAAACCATGAACACTGAAGCTTTCTTT | TRBJ1-1 | few | . | TRBV20-1
CASAVLYNSPLHF | TGTGCCAGCGCTGTTCTCTATAATTCACCCCTCCACTTT | TRBJ1-6 | . | . | TRBV6-1
CASSAPSGTGIKETQYF | TGTGCCAGCAGCGCCCCCAGCGGAACAGGCATTAAAGAGACCCAGTACTTC | TRBJ2-5 | . | . | TRBV7-9